This is a list of T cell receptor beta chains from one sample in a study of post-analysis software for immune sequencing data. TCRdb reprocessed the PCR reads via MiXCR and lists one record per CDR3 protein. The sample consists of roughly 620,000 distinct CDR3 sequences, around 47% of them appearing once. Sequencing input: blood. These receptors originate from a girl under 18 with multiple sclerosis. Each CDR3 is given with its conserved first and last residue. Fields, in order: V gene, J gene, clone size, D gene, CDR3 DNA, CDR3 protein. D genes are given only for firm matches. Some rows have no size entry. The others give once, few or many, or a class for an expanded clone.

V gene: TRBV30
J gene: TRBJ2-5
clone size: NA
D gene: NA
CDR3 DNA: TGTGCCTGGAGTGTAGGGGGGGGCGCCGAGGAAACCCAGTACTTC
CDR3 protein: CAWSVGGGAEETQYF

V gene: TRBV12-3/TRBV12-4
J gene: TRBJ1-2
clone size: NA
D gene: NA
CDR3 DNA: TGTGCCAGCTCGCCAGCCACCTATGGCTACACCTTC
CDR3 protein: CASSPATYGYTF

V gene: TRBV5-5
J gene: TRBJ2-5
clone size: few
D gene: TRBD2
CDR3 DNA: TGTGCCAGCAGCTTGGAAGACCTAGCGGGACGGGAGCAGTACTTC
CDR3 protein: CASSLEDLAGREQYF

V gene: TRBV7-2
J gene: TRBJ2-3
clone size: few
D gene: NA
CDR3 DNA: TGTGCCAGCAGCTTAGGTGTGCGGCCCTCCACAGATACGCAGTATTTT
CDR3 protein: CASSLGVRPSTDTQYF

V gene: TRBV4-1
J gene: TRBJ2-7
clone size: NA
D gene: TRBD2
CDR3 DNA: TGCGCCAGCAGCCAGGAGAGACGGGGGGTTTCCGAGCAGTACTTC
CDR3 protein: CASSQERRGVSEQYF

V gene: TRBV3-1
J gene: TRBJ2-1
clone size: NA
D gene: NA
CDR3 DNA: TGTGCCAGCAGCCAAGGACTCAGCAACAATGAGCAGTTCTTC
CDR3 protein: CASSQGLSNNEQFF

V gene: TRBV12-3/TRBV12-4
J gene: TRBJ2-6
clone size: NA
D gene: NA
CDR3 DNA: TGTGCCAGCAGAATTAGGGCGGAGGGGGCCAACGTCCTGACTTTC
CDR3 protein: CASRIRAEGANVLTF

V gene: TRBV5-1
J gene: TRBJ2-3
clone size: few
D gene: TRBD2
CDR3 DNA: TGCGCCAGCAGCTTGGAGGCTAGCGGGACTAGCACAGATACGCAGTATTTT
CDR3 protein: CASSLEASGTSTDTQYF

V gene: TRBV3-1
J gene: TRBJ2-1
clone size: few
D gene: TRBD2
CDR3 DNA: TGTGCCAGCAGCCAAGAAGGGCTCGGGAGGCCCTCCTCCTACAATGAGCAGTTCTTC
CDR3 protein: CASSQEGLGRPSSYNEQFF

V gene: TRBV6-6
J gene: TRBJ2-3
clone size: few
D gene: NA
CDR3 DNA: TGTGCCAGCAGTTATGGGGAAACAACTGGGACCGCAGATACGCAGTATTTT
CDR3 protein: CASSYGETTGTADTQYF

V gene: TRBV6-5
J gene: TRBJ1-2
clone size: NA
D gene: NA
CDR3 DNA: TGTGCCAGCGCCTTAGGGGCTACCGGTTTCTATGGCTACACCTTC
CDR3 protein: CASALGATGFYGYTF

V gene: TRBV7-9
J gene: TRBJ2-3
clone size: few
D gene: NA
CDR3 DNA: TGTGCCAGCAGCTTAACAGGCCTCGGAGGGTCAGATACGCAGTATTTT
CDR3 protein: CASSLTGLGGSDTQYF

V gene: TRBV20-1
J gene: TRBJ2-5
clone size: NA
D gene: NA
CDR3 DNA: TGCAGTGCTCAAGATACTGGACGGACCCAAGAGACCCAGTACTTC
CDR3 protein: CSAQDTGRTQETQYF

V gene: TRBV5-6
J gene: TRBJ2-7
clone size: NA
D gene: NA
CDR3 DNA: TGTGCCAGCACCATGTTACGGGGCGTGGAGAGGAACGAGCAGTACTTC
CDR3 protein: CASTMLRGVERNEQYF

V gene: TRBV7-9
J gene: TRBJ2-5
clone size: NA
D gene: TRBD1
CDR3 DNA: TGTGCCAGCAGCTTAGCCGGGACAGGGGTCCTTCGGCAGTACTTC
CDR3 protein: CASSLAGTGVLRQYF

V gene: TRBV7-6
J gene: TRBJ2-5
clone size: NA
D gene: NA
CDR3 DNA: TGTGCCAGCAGCTTTGCCGAGGGCAGAGGAGAGACCCAGTACTTC
CDR3 protein: CASSFAEGRGETQYF

V gene: TRBV6-5
J gene: TRBJ2-7
clone size: NA
D gene: TRBD1
CDR3 DNA: TGTGCCAGCAGTTGGGACAGGGAAAACGAGCAGTACTTC
CDR3 protein: CASSWDRENEQYF

V gene: TRBV7-9
J gene: TRBJ2-5
clone size: few
D gene: NA
CDR3 DNA: TGTGCCAGCAGTCAGACAGATGCACGGGCCCAAGAGACCCAGTACTTC
CDR3 protein: CASSQTDARAQETQYF

V gene: TRBV12-3/TRBV12-4
J gene: TRBJ1-2
clone size: NA
D gene: TRBD1
CDR3 DNA: TGTGCCAGCAGCGCCGGGACAGCCTACTATGGCTACACCTTC
CDR3 protein: CASSAGTAYYGYTF

V gene: TRBV6-5
J gene: TRBJ2-1
clone size: NA
D gene: NA
CDR3 DNA: TGTGCCAGCAGTCAACGTATGGGGACCAGGGATGAGCAGTTCTTC
CDR3 protein: CASSQRMGTRDEQFF

V gene: TRBV30
J gene: TRBJ2-7
clone size: few
D gene: NA
CDR3 DNA: TGTGCCTGGAAAACCGGTGGGCTACGAGGGCAGTACTTC
CDR3 protein: CAWKTGGLRGQYF

V gene: TRBV11-1
J gene: TRBJ2-2
clone size: few
D gene: TRBD1
CDR3 DNA: TGTGCCAGCAGCTCCCGGGACAGACACCACACCGGGGAGCTGTTTTTT
CDR3 protein: CASSSRDRHHTGELFF

V gene: TRBV20-1
J gene: TRBJ2-7
clone size: few
D gene: TRBD1
CDR3 DNA: TGCAGTGCTTTACAGGGGAACGAGCAGTACTTC
CDR3 protein: CSALQGNEQYF

V gene: TRBV2
J gene: TRBJ1-1
clone size: NA
D gene: NA
CDR3 DNA: TGTGCCAGCAGTCTCCGACTTGGGAACACTGAAGCTTTCTTT
CDR3 protein: CASSLRLGNTEAFF

V gene: TRBV5-1
J gene: TRBJ1-1
clone size: NA
D gene: TRBD1
CDR3 DNA: TGCGCCAGCAGCTTACAAGGGACAGGGGGGAACACTGAAGCTTTCTTT
CDR3 protein: CASSLQGTGGNTEAFF

V gene: TRBV24-1
J gene: TRBJ2-1
clone size: few
D gene: NA
CDR3 DNA: TGTGCCACCAGTGATCCAGGGACTGGTGAGCAGTTCTTC
CDR3 protein: CATSDPGTGEQFF

V gene: TRBV29-1
J gene: TRBJ2-3
clone size: few
D gene: TRBD1
CDR3 DNA: TGCAGCGTTGAAGATCCCGGGACAGGGAGAGATACGCAGTATTTT
CDR3 protein: CSVEDPGTGRDTQYF

V gene: TRBV7-9
J gene: TRBJ2-3
clone size: NA
D gene: NA
CDR3 DNA: TGTGCCAGCAGCTTCCCTGGGGCTAGTGTAGATACGCAGTATTTT
CDR3 protein: CASSFPGASVDTQYF

V gene: TRBV7-2
J gene: TRBJ2-3
clone size: few
D gene: TRBD2
CDR3 DNA: TGTGCCAGCAGCTCGGGACTAGCGGGGTCGAAGGATACGCAGTATTTT
CDR3 protein: CASSSGLAGSKDTQYF

V gene: TRBV12-3/TRBV12-4
J gene: TRBJ1-2
clone size: few
D gene: NA
CDR3 DNA: TGTGCCAGCAGTTTGGAAGATCAAGGCTACACCTTC
CDR3 protein: CASSLEDQGYTF

V gene: TRBV7-9
J gene: TRBJ2-7
clone size: NA
D gene: TRBD1
CDR3 DNA: TGTGCCAGCAGCACCGGGACAGGTTACACCTACGAGCAGTACTTC
CDR3 protein: CASSTGTGYTYEQYF

V gene: TRBV6-6
J gene: TRBJ2-6
clone size: few
D gene: NA
CDR3 DNA: TGTGCCAGCACCCTCTGGGCGGGGGCCCCAGGGGCCAACGTCCTGACTTTC
CDR3 protein: CASTLWAGAPGANVLTF

V gene: TRBV6-4
J gene: TRBJ1-2
clone size: NA
D gene: TRBD1
CDR3 DNA: TGTGCCAGCAGTGTATCGGGACAGGGTTCCTACACCTTC
CDR3 protein: CASSVSGQGSYTF

V gene: TRBV6-6
J gene: TRBJ2-1
clone size: NA
D gene: TRBD1
CDR3 DNA: TGTGCCAGCAGTACATCGCGACAGGGCCCGGACAATGAGCAGTTCTTC
CDR3 protein: CASSTSRQGPDNEQFF

V gene: TRBV3-1
J gene: TRBJ2-1
clone size: few
D gene: NA
CDR3 DNA: TGTGCCAGCAGCCAAGATAATTGGAAAGCATCTGTCTACAATGAGCAGTTCTTC
CDR3 protein: CASSQDNWKASVYNEQFF

V gene: TRBV29-1
J gene: TRBJ2-1
clone size: NA
D gene: TRBD2
CDR3 DNA: TGCAGCGTTGACCCTAGCGGCGAGCAGTTCTTC
CDR3 protein: CSVDPSGEQFF

V gene: TRBV27
J gene: TRBJ2-3
clone size: NA
D gene: NA
CDR3 DNA: TGTGCCAACAGTTTATTCCAGGGGCCAGATACGCAGTATTTT
CDR3 protein: CANSLFQGPDTQYF

V gene: TRBV29-1
J gene: TRBJ1-2
clone size: few
D gene: NA
CDR3 DNA: TGCAGCGTTGGGTCCTCGGGGGGCAACTATGGCTACACCTTC
CDR3 protein: CSVGSSGGNYGYTF

V gene: TRBV15
J gene: TRBJ1-1
clone size: few
D gene: NA
CDR3 DNA: TGTGCCACCAGCAGATACCGGTCCGAAGCTTTCTTT
CDR3 protein: CATSRYRSEAFF

V gene: TRBV5-1
J gene: TRBJ1-1
clone size: NA
D gene: NA
CDR3 DNA: TGCGCCAGCAGCTTGGACAGTTCGAACACTGAAACTTTCTTT
CDR3 protein: CASSLDSSNTETFF

V gene: TRBV5-1
J gene: TRBJ2-1
clone size: NA
D gene: TRBD1
CDR3 DNA: TGCGCCAGCAGCTTGGCCGGGACAGGGGGCTATTACAATGAGCAGTTCTTC
CDR3 protein: CASSLAGTGGYYNEQFF

V gene: TRBV29-1
J gene: TRBJ2-3
clone size: NA
D gene: NA
CDR3 DNA: TGCAGCGGGGGGCTGGGTCTAGCCGATACGCAGTATTTT
CDR3 protein: CSGGLGLADTQYF